This record concerns one TCR beta chain sequence. Its antigen remains unidentified. CDR3 length: 14 amino acids. Trimming removed 4 bases from V and 2 bases from J, with 9 bases in between. Germline values: CDR1 KGHSH, CDR2 LQKENI. The data were obtained in a study of naive and memory T cell subsets. An equimolar mix of two oligonucleotides served as the beta constant-region primer for TRBC1 and TRBC2. Four rounds of PCR amplified the ligated cDNA using nested alpha and beta constant-region primers plus SP2. In TCRdb, the UMI-ligation and nested PCR reads were re-called with MiXCR into one record per CDR3 protein. The table records around 140,000 distinct CDR3 sequences, roughly 20% of them present only once. General study findings and limits: Over 85% of naive TCR sequences appeared only once, unlike memory subsets. A few larger clonotypes appeared in naive repertoires, especially CD8, possibly memory cells re-expressing CD45RA.

The sequencing sample was made of naive CD4+ T cells from blood. The clonotype comes from a human donor in good health. The V call is TRBV18, the J call TRBJ1-5; D unclear. The CDR3 DNA sequence: TGTGCCAGCTCACTATTATCGGGCAATCAGCCCCAGCATTTT. Translation gives CASSLLSGNQPQHF.